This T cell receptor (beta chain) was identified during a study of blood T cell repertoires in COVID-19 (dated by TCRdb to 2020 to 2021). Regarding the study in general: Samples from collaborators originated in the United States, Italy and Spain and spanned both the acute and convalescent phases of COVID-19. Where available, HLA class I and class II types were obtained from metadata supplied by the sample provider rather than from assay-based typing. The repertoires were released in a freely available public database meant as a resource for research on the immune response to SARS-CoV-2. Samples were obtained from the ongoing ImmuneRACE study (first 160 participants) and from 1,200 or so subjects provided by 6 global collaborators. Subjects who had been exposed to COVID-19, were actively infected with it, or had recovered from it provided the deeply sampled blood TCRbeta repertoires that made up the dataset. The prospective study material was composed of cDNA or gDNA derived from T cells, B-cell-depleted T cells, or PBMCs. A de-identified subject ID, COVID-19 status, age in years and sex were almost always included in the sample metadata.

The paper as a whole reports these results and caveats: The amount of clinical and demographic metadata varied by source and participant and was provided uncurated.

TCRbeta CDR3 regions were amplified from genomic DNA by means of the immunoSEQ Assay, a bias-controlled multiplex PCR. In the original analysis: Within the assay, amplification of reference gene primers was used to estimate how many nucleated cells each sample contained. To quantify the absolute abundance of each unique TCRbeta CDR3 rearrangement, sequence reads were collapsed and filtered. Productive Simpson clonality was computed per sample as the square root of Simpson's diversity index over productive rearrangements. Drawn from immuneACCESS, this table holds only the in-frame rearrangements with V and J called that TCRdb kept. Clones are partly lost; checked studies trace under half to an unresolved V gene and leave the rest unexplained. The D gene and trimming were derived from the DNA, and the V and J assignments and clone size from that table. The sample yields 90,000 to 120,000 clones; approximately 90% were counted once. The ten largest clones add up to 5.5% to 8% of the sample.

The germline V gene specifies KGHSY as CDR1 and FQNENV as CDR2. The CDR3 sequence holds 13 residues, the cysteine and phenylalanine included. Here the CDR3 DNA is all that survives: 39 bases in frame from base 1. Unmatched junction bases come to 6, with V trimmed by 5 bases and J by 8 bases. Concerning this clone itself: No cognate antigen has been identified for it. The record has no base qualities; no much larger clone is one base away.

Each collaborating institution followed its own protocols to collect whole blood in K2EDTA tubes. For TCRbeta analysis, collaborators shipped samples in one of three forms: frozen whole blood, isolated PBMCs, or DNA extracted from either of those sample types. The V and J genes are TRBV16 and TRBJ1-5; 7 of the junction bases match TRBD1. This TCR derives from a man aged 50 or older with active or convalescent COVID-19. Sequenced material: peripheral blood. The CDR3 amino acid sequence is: CASSGTADKPQHF. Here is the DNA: TGTGCCAGCAGCGGGACAGCGGATAAGCCCCAGCATTTT.